This TCR beta chain originates from a study of cytomegalovirus exposure and HLA in healthy donors. This PCR relied on a set of 60 Vbeta primers and 13 Jbeta primers. Produced via immunoSEQ multiplex PCR; TCRdb's table is partial and in-frame only. The sample lists about 140,000 clones, around 80% occurring once. Details on this clone: The antigen remains unidentified.

Findings and caveats of the study: Several of the most significant clusters were apparently associated with common viral pathogens in a later analysis. Analysis performed later found roughly 18,000 TCR beta sequences associated with HLA alleles at 0.05 false discovery rate. Earlier results showed most TCR beta V segments being productive about 87% or about 30% of the time.

Donors consisted of healthy bone marrow donors. Trimming removed 2 bases at V and 1 base at J, with 13 bases between. The CDR3 is made up of 16 amino acids. CDR1 is SGHDT, CDR2 YYEEEE, per germline. V is TRBV5-6 and J is TRBJ2-1, with a tentative D call TRBD1 (5 bases). Sequenced material: PBMCs. This clonotype was obtained from a man between 18 and 29 years old in good health and CMV-seropositive. The CDR3 coding sequence is TGTGCCAGCAGCTTCTTCCTTCAGGGATCCTACAATGAGCAGTTCTTC. Its protein product is CASSFFLQGSYNEQFF.